The 4 T cell receptor beta chains below all came from one sample that was sequenced in a study of PD-1 blockade in classical Hodgkin lymphoma (dated by TCRdb to 2018 to 2021). The time point label for this specimen denotes: cycle 4 day 1 (C4D1), after more than 5 weeks of nivolumab. All trial patients had relapsed after autologous stem cell transplantation, with cohorts A, B and C differing in prior brentuximab vedotin exposure. Libraries were constructed by the immunoSEQ multiplex PCR assay. The table comes from immuneACCESS by way of TCRdb, which keeps in-frame sequences with V and J called. Part of the clones is missing from these tables; in studies checked, under half for an unresolved V gene and the rest for unknown reasons. Here the sample has some 48,000 clones; about 80% occur a single time. The ten largest clones take up under 20% of the sample. This material consisted of peripheral blood mononuclear cells (PBMCs), taken before the fourth cycle of nivolumab. Every receptor here comes from a human donor with classical Hodgkin lymphoma.

This chain uses TRBV5-1 with TRBJ1-1; possibly TRBD1 for D (6 bases). Germline lookup yields CDR1 SGHRS and CDR2 YFSETQ. V was pared by 4 bases and J by 1 base, with 14 bases between. The CDR3 sequence is 15 residues long. CDR3 sequence reads: CASSPWDTSNTEAFF. CDR3 sequence (DNA): TGCGCCAGCAGCCCTTGGGACACCTCGAACACTGAAGCTTTCTTT. Looking up the rest from reference TRBV5-1 and TRBJ1-1 gives the full variable domain: KAGVTQTPRYLIKTRGQQVTLSCSPISGHRSVSWYQQTPGQGLQFLFEYFSETQRNKGNFPGRFSGRQFSNSRSEMNVSTLELGDSALYLCASSPWDTSNTEAFFGQGTRLTVV.

The chain carries TRBV14 and TRBJ1-2, with a weak D call TRBD1 (5 bases). This CDR3 has 13 amino acids. V shed 10 bases and J shed 5 bases, with 17 bases lying between them. Germline CDR1 is SGHDN and CDR2 is FVKESK. The CDR3 DNA sequence: TGTGCCACCTCCTCCGGGACGTTTTATGGCTACACCTTC. This encodes CATSSGTFYGYTF.

The chain carries TRBV2 and TRBJ2-2; TRBD2 aligns across 9 bases. Germline CDR1 SNHLY, CDR2 FYNNEI. V shed 8 bases and J 6 bases; nucleotides not matched to a gene: 10. There are 15 residues in the CDR3. The CDR3 DNA reads as TGTGCCAGCCTCCCCGGCGGGGGGGCCGCCGGGGAGCTGTTTTTT. Encoded protein: CASLPGGGAAGELFF. The full variable domain, completed using reference TRBV2 and TRBJ2-2, is EPEVTQTPSHQVTQMGQEVILRCVPISNHLYFYWYRQILGQKVEFLVSFYNNEISEKSEIFDDQFSVERPDGSNFTLKIRSTKLEDSAMYFCASLPGGGAAGELFFGEGSRLTVL.

There are a few counts of this clone. CDR3 residues: CASSWDRTYEQYF. CDR3 sequence (DNA): TGTGCCAGCAGCTGGGACCGTACCTACGAGCAGTACTTC. This chain links TRBV5-4 with TRBJ2-7, with D perhaps being TRBD1 or TRBD2 (5 bases each). V was trimmed by 3 bases and J by 2 bases, leaving 9 bases between them. This CDR3 has 13 amino acids. The germline CDR1 and CDR2 sequences are SGHNT and YYREEE (reference sequence).